This entry lists 20 T cell receptor beta chains sequenced from one sample in a study of blood T cell repertoires in COVID-19. Profiled with immunoSEQ multiplex PCR; TCRdb holds only in-frame clones, not every one. Of about 190,000 clones listed, 80% to 90% were seen once; the top ten hold 2.1%. Sequenced material: peripheral blood. These receptors all come from a man between 70 and 80 years old with active or convalescent COVID-19.

The gene calls are TRBV10-1 and TRBJ2-7; tentative D call: TRBD2 (5 bases). Germline loops: CDR1 WNHNN, CDR2 SYGVQD (reference sequence). V was cut by 5 bases and J by 6 bases, with 14 bases left in between. This CDR3 comprises 13 residues. The CDR3 bases are TGCGCCAGCAGTTCTAGTGGACTGTCCGAGCAGTACTTC. Its protein is CASSSSGLSEQYF.

The V and J genes are TRBV28 and TRBJ1-5; 10 bases are a match to TRBD1. Germline V gene lookup returns CDR1 MDHEN and CDR2 SYDVKM. V dropped 3 bases and J dropped 0; count of bases not matched to a gene: 2. This CDR3 comprises 16 residues. The chain's CDR3 is CASSLRQGASNQPQHF. The CDR3 nucleotides are TGTGCCAGCAGTTTGCGACAGGGGGCTAGCAATCAGCCCCAGCATTTT.

This clone was counted a few times. This chain joins TRBV5-6 and TRBJ2-7; D remains ambiguous. CDR3 length: 14 amino acids. The germline CDR1 and CDR2 sequences are SGHDT and YYEEEE. V lost 4 bases and J lost 4, with 15 bases in between. CDR3 in amino acids: CASSNGPRMYEQYF. The CDR3 bases are TGTGCCAGCAGCAACGGTCCGAGGATGTACGAGCAGTACTTC.

V usage is TRBV4-1 and J usage is TRBJ2-1; TRBD1 might be the D (6 bases). Per germline, CDR1 MGHRA and CDR2 YSYEKL. The CDR3 spans 14 residues. The V gene lost 4 bases and the J gene lost 9 bases, with 16 bases spanning the gap. CDR3: CASSPLHGQPEQFF. The DNA for the CDR3 is TGCGCCAGCAGCCCCCTTCACGGACAGCCTGAGCAGTTCTTC.

J is TRBJ2-7 and V is TRBV28; 10 positions match TRBD1. V lost 5 bases to trimming and J lost 5 bases; unmatched junction nucleotides: 3. Germline V gene lookup returns CDR1 MDHEN and CDR2 SYDVKM. The CDR3 runs 13 residues. CDR3 in DNA: TGTGCCAGCAGTGGGACAGGGGAACACGAGCAGTACTTC. Translating gives CASSGTGEHEQYF.

This clone was seen a single time. The chain couples TRBV28 to TRBJ1-2; perhaps TRBD1 as D (6 bases). Germline V gives CDR1 MDHEN, CDR2 SYDVKM. The CDR3 totals 15 residues. Trimming stripped 4 bases from V and 8 bases from J, with 20 bases between. The CDR3 protein is CASSYLPTGNPGYTF. The CDR3, as DNA: TGTGCCAGCAGTTACCTCCCGACAGGAAACCCGGGCTACACCTTC.

This chain links TRBV6-5 with TRBJ2-1; possible D gene TRBD2, 6 bases. Germline V CDR1 and CDR2: MNHEY, SVGAGI. The CDR3 spans 14 residues. Trimming removed 5 bases from V and 8 bases from J, with 16 bases in between. The DNA for the CDR3 is TGTGCCAGCAGTCCGCCCGGGGGTAGCGATGAGCAGTTCTTC. Its protein product is CASSPPGGSDEQFF.

The V call is TRBV9, the J call TRBJ2-2, with D perhaps matching TRBD2 (6 bases). V was trimmed by 7 bases and J by 1 base, leaving 14 bases between them. Germline-derived CDR1 and CDR2 are SGDLS and YYNGEE. This CDR3 is built from 15 residues. The CDR3 protein is CASGHGGENTGELFF. CDR3 in DNA: TGTGCCAGCGGCCACGGGGGAGAGAACACCGGGGAGCTGTTTTTT.

The V and J genes are TRBV28 and TRBJ2-4; tentatively, D is TRBD1 (6 bases). Germline CDR1 MDHEN, CDR2 SYDVKM. The V end lost 5 bases, the J end lost 3 bases, and 17 bases lay between the germline ends. The CDR3 is 16 amino acids. For the CDR3, the DNA is TGTGCCAGCAGTCTTTCAGGGGCTGGAGTCAAAAACATTCAGTACTTC. Encoded protein: CASSLSGAGVKNIQYF.

The J gene is TRBJ2-7, the V gene TRBV2; D remains unclear. Germline V lookup: CDR1 SNHLY, CDR2 FYNNEI. CDR3 length equals 11 residues. V shed 4 bases and J shed 5 bases, with 6 bases lying between them. The CDR3 is CASSVNNEQYF. CDR3 in DNA: TGTGCCAGCAGTGTCAACAACGAGCAGTACTTC.

The chain links TRBV28 to TRBJ2-1; D unresolved. Germline CDR1 is MDHEN and CDR2 is SYDVKM. V lost 5 bases and J lost 1, with 12 bases in between. The CDR3 is made up of 15 amino acids. The CDR3: CASSLRSVSYNEQFF. In DNA, the CDR3 is TGTGCCAGCAGTCTCCGGAGTGTGTCCTACAATGAGCAGTTCTTC.

The gene calls are TRBV30 and TRBJ2-7, with TRBD2 matching over 10 bases. The J segment lost 2 bases and the V segment lost 1 base, leaving 5 bases of the junction unmatched. The CDR3 length is 15 residues. Germline CDR1 GTSNPN, CDR2 SVGIG (reference sequence). The CDR3 reads CAWSGRLAGPYEQYF. CDR3 DNA: TGTGCCTGGAGTGGAAGACTAGCGGGTCCCTACGAGCAGTACTTC.

This clone was recorded only once. V gene TRBV5-1 combines with J gene TRBJ2-1; 7 bases are shared with TRBD2. This CDR3 is 15 amino acids long. Germline V CDR1 and CDR2: SGHRS, YFSETQ. Germline trimming cut 0 bases from V and 7 bases from J; bases unmatched to any gene: 7. The CDR3 here is CASSLEASGGNEQFF. The CDR3 bases are TGCGCCAGCAGCTTGGAAGCTTCCGGGGGGAATGAGCAGTTCTTC.

V and J are TRBV6-6 and TRBJ2-7, with 12 bases fitting TRBD2. CDR3 length: 15 residues. Germline loops: CDR1 MNHNY, CDR2 SVGAGI (reference sequence). Trimming removed 4 bases from V and 6 bases from J; junction bases left unmatched: 7. The CDR3 DNA sequence: TGTGCCAGCAGTTCCGGACTAGCGGGAATAGGCGAGCAGTACTTC. Translation: CASSSGLAGIGEQYF.

V and J are TRBV2 and TRBJ1-2, with 8 bases matching TRBD1. This CDR3 has 13 amino acids. The germline V gene has CDR1 SNHLY and CDR2 FYNNEI. The V and J ends lost 6 bases and 6 bases, in that order; junction bases with no gene match: 6. The CDR3 region has the DNA TGTGCCAGCAGCGGAGACAGGGGAAATGGCTACACCTTC. This gives the protein CASSGDRGNGYTF.

V usage is TRBV4-3 and J usage is TRBJ2-7; the D is unclear. CDR1 and CDR2 (germline): LGHNA, YSLEER. The CDR3 runs to 13 residues. V gave up 0 bases and J gave up 3 bases, with 6 bases separating them. CDR3 residues: CASSQDRSYEQYF. The CDR3 DNA sequence: TGCGCCAGCAGCCAAGATAGGAGCTACGAGCAGTACTTC.

The chain employs TRBV12-3 or TRBV12-4 and TRBJ2-7; D may be TRBD1 (6 bases). This CDR3 has 13 residues. With 4 bases removed from V and 3 bases from J, the gap between germline ends came to 10 bases. CDR3 loop: CASSYGQIYEQYF. The CDR3, as DNA: TGTGCCAGCAGTTACGGACAGATCTACGAGCAGTACTTC.

The chain has TRBV11-2 and TRBJ2-5, with D perhaps matching TRBD2 (6 bases). From germline, CDR1 is SGHAT and CDR2 FQNNGV. The V and J ends lost 2 bases and 6 bases respectively, with 10 bases between them. CDR3 size: 13 residues. The CDR3 DNA follows: TGTGCCAGCAGCTTAACGGGAGATCAGACCCAGTACTTC. Protein product: CASSLTGDQTQYF.

CDR3 bases: TGTGCCAGCAGCAAGACAGGGGGTCAAGAGACCCAGTACTTC. Protein: CASSKTGGQETQYF. The V gene is TRBV7-6, the J gene TRBJ2-5; 9 bases are shared with TRBD1. After removal of 5 bases from V and 2 bases from J, the junction contained 3 bases not matched to a gene. Germline loops: CDR1 SGHVS, CDR2 FNYEAQ. The CDR3 runs to 14 residues.

The CDR3 region is CASSLGGTGVSPLHF. The CDR3 DNA reads TGTGCCAGCAGTCTAGGAGGGACAGGGGTTTCACCCCTCCACTTT. The V gene is TRBV28, the J gene TRBJ1-6; 10 bases align to TRBD1. The CDR3 is made up of 15 amino acids. V lost 5 bases, J lost 9 bases, and 7 bases stayed unmatched. Per germline, CDR1 MDHEN and CDR2 SYDVKM.